The clone carrying this T cell receptor beta chain has ten or more counts. No antigen is known for it. TCRdb called the 5' RACE reads again in MiXCR, with one record for every CDR3 protein. This sample yields approximately 94,000 distinct CDR3 sequences, of which 3.5% to 5% are seen a single time; around 20% belongs to the top ten. Time point given: sample taken at primary tumor resection. This CDR3 contains 15 residues. V was pared by 8 bases and J by 9 bases, with 16 bases of the junction left unmatched. Germline lookup yields CDR1 SNHLY and CDR2 FYNNEI. The record originates from a study of spatial heterogeneity in lung cancer. Study context: Detected beta-chain sequences consistently exceeded alpha-chain sequences. Study findings and constraints: Higher tumor mutation counts went along with higher counts of expanded intratumoral alpha and beta TCRs.

This chain links TRBV2 with TRBJ1-5; TRBD1 matches at 7 bases. The origin of this receptor is a male donor with early-stage non-small cell lung cancer. The material sequenced was lung tumor tissue, taken at surgery. CDR3 residues: CASQKKGGSLPPQHF. CDR3 nucleotide sequence: TGTGCCAGCCAAAAGAAAGGGGGCTCCCTTCCGCCCCAGCATTTT.